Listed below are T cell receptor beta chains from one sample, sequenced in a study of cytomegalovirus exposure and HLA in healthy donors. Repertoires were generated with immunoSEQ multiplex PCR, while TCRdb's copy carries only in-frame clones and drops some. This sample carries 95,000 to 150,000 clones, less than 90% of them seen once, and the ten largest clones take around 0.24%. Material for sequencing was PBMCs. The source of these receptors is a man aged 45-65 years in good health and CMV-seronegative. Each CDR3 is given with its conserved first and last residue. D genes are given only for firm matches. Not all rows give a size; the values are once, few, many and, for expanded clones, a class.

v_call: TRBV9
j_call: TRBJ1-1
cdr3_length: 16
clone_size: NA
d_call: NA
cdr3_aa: CASSVGQGTGNTEAFF
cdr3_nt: TGTGCCAGCAGCGTAGGGCAGGGTACCGGGAACACTGAAGCTTTCTTT

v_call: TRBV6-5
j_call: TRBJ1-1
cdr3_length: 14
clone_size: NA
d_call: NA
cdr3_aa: CASGRPARYTEAFF
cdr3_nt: TGTGCCAGCGGGAGGCCTGCTCGGTACACTGAAGCTTTCTTT

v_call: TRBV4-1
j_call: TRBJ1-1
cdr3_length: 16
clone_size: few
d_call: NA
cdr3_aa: CASSHPRTEMSTEAFF
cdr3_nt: TGCGCCAGCAGCCATCCCCGGACAGAAATGAGCACTGAAGCTTTCTTT

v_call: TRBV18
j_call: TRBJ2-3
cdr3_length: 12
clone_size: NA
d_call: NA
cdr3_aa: CASSPLADTQYF
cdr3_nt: TGTGCCAGCTCACCATTAGCAGATACGCAGTATTTT

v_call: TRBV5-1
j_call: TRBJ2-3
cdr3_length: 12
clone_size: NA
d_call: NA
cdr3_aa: CASSPDSDTQYF
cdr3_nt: TGCGCCAGCAGCCCTGACTCGGATACGCAGTATTTT

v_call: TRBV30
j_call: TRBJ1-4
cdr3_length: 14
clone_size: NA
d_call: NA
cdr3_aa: CAWSSEDSNEKLFF
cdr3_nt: TGTGCCTGGAGTTCAGAAGATTCTAATGAAAAACTGTTTTTT

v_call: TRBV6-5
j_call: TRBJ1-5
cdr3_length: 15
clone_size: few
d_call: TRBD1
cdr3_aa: CASSYSQGASQPQHF
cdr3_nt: TGTGCCAGCAGTTACTCCCAGGGGGCGAGTCAGCCCCAGCATTTT

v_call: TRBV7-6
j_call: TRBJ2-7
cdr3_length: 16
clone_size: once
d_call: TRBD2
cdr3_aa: CASSLPPAGGGYEQYF
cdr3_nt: TGTGCCAGCAGCTTACCACCAGCGGGAGGGGGCTACGAGCAGTACTTC

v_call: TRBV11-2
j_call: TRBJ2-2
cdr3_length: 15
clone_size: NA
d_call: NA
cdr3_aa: CASSLRGAGTGELFF
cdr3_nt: TGTGCCAGCAGCCTCCGGGGGGCGGGAACCGGGGAGCTGTTTTTT

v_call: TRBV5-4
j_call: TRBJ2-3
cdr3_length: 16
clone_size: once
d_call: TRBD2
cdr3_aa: CASNLGSGSGTDTQYF
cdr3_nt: TGTGCCAGCAACCTGGGTAGCGGGAGTGGGACAGATACGCAGTATTTT

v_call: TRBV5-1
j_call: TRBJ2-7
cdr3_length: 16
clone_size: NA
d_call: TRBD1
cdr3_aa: CASSLALGQGSYEQYF
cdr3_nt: TGCGCCAGCAGCTTGGCCTTAGGACAGGGATCCTACGAGCAGTACTTC

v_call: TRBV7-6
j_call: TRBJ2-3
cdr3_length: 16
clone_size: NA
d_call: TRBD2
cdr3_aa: CASSLGEGGGTDTQYF
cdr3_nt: TGTGCCAGCAGCTTAGGGGAGGGTGGTGGCACAGATACGCAGTATTTT

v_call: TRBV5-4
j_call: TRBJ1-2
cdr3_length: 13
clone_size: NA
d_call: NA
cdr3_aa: CASSMTGDYGYTF
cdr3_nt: TGTGCCAGCAGCATGACAGGAGACTATGGCTACACCTTC